This record concerns one TCR beta chain sequence. Its specificity is unknown. TCRdb reprocessed the 5' RACE reads via MiXCR and lists one record per CDR3 protein. The sample includes under 300,000 distinct CDR3 sequences, roughly 10% of them seen just once. This entry belongs to a study of T-cell memory formation after mild COVID-19. Study-wide context: Largely donor-specific sequence clusters came from a couple of donors. Study-wide results and caveats: Detection of some responders pre-infection suggested pre-existing cross-reactive memory T cells participated. Mainly CM and EM harbored the contracting CD4+ clones; mainly EMRA harbored the CD8+ ones. Balance between CD4 and CD8 was seen in clones contracting day 15 to 85, and a CD4+ lean was seen in later expanders.

This CDR3 contains 14 residues. V lost 5 bases and J 1 base, leaving 12 bases between the germline ends. Germline CDR1 is DFQATT and CDR2 is SNEGSKA (reference sequence). The rearrangement links TRBV20-1 to TRBJ2-1, with D perhaps TRBD1 or TRBD2 (5 bases each). This TCR was sampled from a man aged 18 to 30 who had mild COVID-19 (a few samples of this study predate the infection). Cell type and time point are not known. Source material: PBMCs or a T cell subset sorted from them (not recorded which). CDR3: CSAPGTFSYNEQFF. The CDR3 DNA is TGCAGTGCTCCTGGGACGTTTTCCTACAATGAGCAGTTCTTC.